One sample yielded the 20 T cell receptor beta chains listed below, sequenced in a study of OX40 agonist ivuxolimab in advanced cancers. Using immunoSEQ multiplex PCR, the repertoire was profiled, and TCRdb retains in-frame clones only, with some absent. The sample carries roughly 23,000 clones, 65% to 85% recorded once. The sample was CD4+ or CD8+ T cells sorted from blood, taken in a trial of the OX40 agonist ivuxolimab. These receptor sequences come from an adult with an advanced solid tumor such as melanoma, head and neck, liver or kidney cancer.

The rearrangement uses TRBV6-5 and TRBJ1-2; D is possibly TRBD1 (6 bases). Germline CDR1 is MNHEY and CDR2 is SVGAGI. V lost 0 bases to trimming and J lost 6 bases, with 14 bases between them. The CDR3 consists of 15 residues. CDR3 DNA sequence: TGTGCCAGCAGTTACTCTCCTCTGGACAGAGATGGCTACACCTTC. Translating it yields CASSYSPLDRDGYTF.

This sequence joins TRBV9 and TRBJ1-5; D gene unclear. Germline V gives CDR1 SGDLS, CDR2 YYNGEE. The CDR3 totals 15 residues. The V gene lost 0 bases and the J gene lost 3 bases, with 10 bases spanning the gap. The CDR3 sequence: CASSVGQDPNQPQHF. The CDR3 region has the DNA TGTGCCAGCAGCGTAGGGCAGGATCCCAATCAGCCCCAGCATTTT.

The chain has TRBV15 and TRBJ1-5, with 7 positions matching TRBD1. CDR3 length equals 13 residues. The germline gives CDR1 LNHNV, CDR2 YYDKDF (reference sequence). V lost 5 bases, J lost 4 bases, and 2 bases stayed unmatched. Here the CDR3 reads CATSRDRNQPQHF. DNA for the CDR3: TGTGCCACCAGCCGGGACAGAAATCAGCCCCAGCATTTT. The full variable domain, in which reference TRBV15 and TRBJ1-5 provide the parts outside the CDR3, is DAMVIQNPRYQVTQFGKPVTLSCSQTLNHNVMYWYQQKSSQAPKLLFHYYDKDFNNEADTPDNFQSRRPNTSFCFLDIRSPGLGDTAMYLCATSRDRNQPQHFGDGTRLSIL.

This chain uses TRBV27 with TRBJ2-1; no firm D call. The CDR3 is 14 amino acids. V dropped 5 bases and J dropped 0 bases, with 8 bases sitting between them. CDR1 MNHEY and CDR2 SMNVEV come from the germline V gene (reference sequence). The CDR3 is CASSLGSSYNEQFF. CDR3 DNA sequence: TGTGCCAGCAGTCTAGGAAGCTCCTACAATGAGCAGTTCTTC.

This clone was counted once. The rearrangement joins TRBV5-6 to TRBJ2-7, with a weak D call TRBD1 (5 bases). V shed 2 bases and J shed 1 base, with 10 bases lying between them. The CDR3 contains 14 residues. Germline V lookup: CDR1 SGHDT, CDR2 YYEEEE. CDR3 region: CASSLLTDSYEQYF. The CDR3 DNA follows: TGTGCCAGCAGCTTATTGACAGATTCCTACGAGCAGTACTTC. Full variable domain (rest looked up from reference TRBV5-6 and TRBJ2-7): DAGVTQSPTHLIKTRGQQVTLRCSPKSGHDTVSWYQQALGQGPQFIFQYYEEEERQRGNFPDRFSGHQFPNYSSELNVNALLLGDSALYLCASSLLTDSYEQYFGPGTRLTVT.

V usage is TRBV6-1 and J usage is TRBJ1-1; 7 nucleotides line up with TRBD1. There are 13 residues in the CDR3. V gave up 6 bases and J gave up 3 bases; unmatched junction bases: 4. Germline CDR1 MNHNS, CDR2 SASEGT. The CDR3 protein is CASSPRGYTEAFF. The CDR3 DNA follows: TGTGCCAGCAGCCCCAGGGGGTACACTGAAGCTTTCTTT.

In the case of this clone: One end of the junction is discordant with germline, which a read error may explain. The chain has TRBV29-1 and TRBJ1-1, with a weak D call TRBD1 (5 bases). Germline CDR1 is SQVTM and CDR2 is ANQGSEA. CDR3 size: 12 residues. Written as DNA, the CDR3 is TGCAGCGTTGTGTGGGGGAACGCTGAAGCTTTCTTT. Translated: CSVVWGNAEAFF.

The chain couples TRBV6-6 to TRBJ2-6; perhaps TRBD1 as D (5 bases). The V gene's germline CDR1 is MNHNY and CDR2 SVGAGI (reference sequence). The CDR3 loop spans 14 amino acids. The V and J ends lost 10 bases and 2 bases respectively, with 12 bases between them. CDR3 region: CAILTEPGANVLTF. The CDR3 coding sequence is TGTGCCATCTTGACAGAGCCTGGGGCCAACGTCCTGACTTTC.

The V gene is TRBV7-2, the J gene TRBJ1-1; D possibly corresponds to TRBD1 (5 bases). There are 13 residues in the CDR3. Germline loops: CDR1 SGHTA, CDR2 FQGNSA. V gave up 5 bases and J gave up 10 bases, with 17 bases separating them. The DNA of the CDR3 is TGTGCCAGCAGCATCTTAGGGGCGATGGGAGCTTTCTTT. Protein sequence: CASSILGAMGAFF.

The V call is TRBV9, the J call TRBJ2-7; 8 bases align to TRBD1. Trimming at V came to 3 bases and at J to 2 bases, leaving 7 bases not matched to a gene. CDR1 is SGDLS, CDR2 YYNGEE, per germline. This CDR3 is built from 15 residues. In DNA, the CDR3 is TGTGCCAGCAGCGGGGGGACAGGCAGCCCCTACGAGCAGTACTTC. Residues: CASSGGTGSPYEQYF.

In nucleotides, the CDR3 is TGTGCCAGCAGTAGGGGTACCTACGAGCAGTACTTC. Protein: CASSRGTYEQYF. The chain links TRBV6-1 to TRBJ2-7; D is possibly TRBD1 (5 bases). Germline CDR1 and CDR2: MNHNS and SASEGT. The CDR3 has 12 amino acids. Trimming removed 5 bases from V and 2 bases from J, with 7 bases in between.

The chain employs TRBV12-2 and TRBJ1-5; TRBD1, the table's D call, lacks a check against the DNA. TRBV12-2 is shown as a pseudogene. The CDR3 runs to 15 residues. The CDR3 spells CASRTRQGPNQPQHF. CDR3 in DNA: TGTGCAAGTCGCACCAGACAGGGGCCCAATCAGCCCCAGCATTTT.

The chain carries TRBV7-8 and TRBJ2-7; D is uncertain. V was shortened by 6 bases and J by 6 bases, with 12 bases between the two germline ends. The V gene's germline CDR1 is SGHVS and CDR2 FQNEAQ. The CDR3 spans 12 residues. The DNA for the CDR3 is TGTGCCAGCAGGGGTGCCATGAGCGAGCAGTACTTC. Amino acid sequence: CASRGAMSEQYF.

This clone has more than one count but fewer than ten. The chain has TRBV21-1 and TRBJ1-1; the tabulated D call, TRBD1, remains unverified against the DNA. TRBV21-1 represents a pseudogene. The CDR3 runs to 16 residues. The CDR3 loop reads CASSKVGRDRYTEAFF. CDR3 nucleotides: TGTGCCAGCAGCAAAGTGGGCAGGGATAGGTACACTGAAGCTTTCTTT.

The CDR3 sequence is CASSLSGTGASYEQYF. The CDR3 DNA reads as TGTGCCAGCAGTTTATCCGGGACAGGGGCCTCCTACGAGCAGTACTTC. The chain carries TRBV27 and TRBJ2-7, with 10 bases identical to TRBD1. The CDR3 is made up of 16 amino acids. The V and J ends lost 0 bases and 0 bases, in that order; junction bases with no gene match: 2. Per germline, CDR1 MNHEY and CDR2 SMNVEV (reference sequence).

This clone appeared once. The V gene is TRBV25-1, the J gene TRBJ1-5; D is undetermined. This CDR3 is 14 amino acids long. Trimming cost V 8 bases and J 0 bases, with 11 bases left between them. The germline gives CDR1 MGHDK, CDR2 SYGVNS. This CDR3 is CASQEGGSNQPQHF. CDR3 coding DNA: TGTGCCAGCCAAGAGGGCGGTAGCAATCAGCCCCAGCATTTT.

The gene calls are TRBV5-6 and TRBJ2-7, with D perhaps TRBD1 or TRBD2 (5 bases each). The CDR3 spans 12 residues. CDR1 is SGHDT, CDR2 YYEEEE, per germline. V lost 4 bases and J lost 3, with 8 bases in between. Written as DNA, the CDR3 is TGTGCCAGCAGCCCGAGGGGCTACGAGCAGTACTTC. Encoded protein: CASSPRGYEQYF.

The V call is TRBV27, the J call TRBJ1-1; D is possibly TRBD1 (5 bases). Trimming took off 3 bases at V and 5 bases at J, with 10 bases between the two ends. The CDR3 has 13 amino acids. Germline V gives CDR1 MNHEY, CDR2 SMNVEV (reference sequence). CDR3 nucleotide sequence: TGTGCCAGCAGTTTGGGCAGGGAGACTGAAGCTTTCTTT. Translating it yields CASSLGRETEAFF.

V and J are TRBV28 and TRBJ1-2; D ambiguous. V was trimmed by 5 bases and J by 4 bases, leaving 5 bases between them. The CDR3 is 11 amino acids. Germline loops: CDR1 MDHEN, CDR2 SYDVKM. The CDR3 loop is CASSTIYGYTF. The DNA for the CDR3 is TGTGCCAGCAGTACAATCTATGGCTACACCTTC.

The rearrangement links TRBV5-1 to TRBJ2-3, with 8 bases fitting TRBD1. The germline V gene encodes CDR1 SGHRS and CDR2 YFSETQ. With V trimmed by 2 bases and J by 2 bases, 4 bases remained unmatched. This CDR3 comprises 15 residues. CDR3: CASSFTGGFTDTQYF. The DNA of the CDR3 is TGCGCCAGCAGCTTCACAGGGGGGTTCACAGATACGCAGTATTTT.